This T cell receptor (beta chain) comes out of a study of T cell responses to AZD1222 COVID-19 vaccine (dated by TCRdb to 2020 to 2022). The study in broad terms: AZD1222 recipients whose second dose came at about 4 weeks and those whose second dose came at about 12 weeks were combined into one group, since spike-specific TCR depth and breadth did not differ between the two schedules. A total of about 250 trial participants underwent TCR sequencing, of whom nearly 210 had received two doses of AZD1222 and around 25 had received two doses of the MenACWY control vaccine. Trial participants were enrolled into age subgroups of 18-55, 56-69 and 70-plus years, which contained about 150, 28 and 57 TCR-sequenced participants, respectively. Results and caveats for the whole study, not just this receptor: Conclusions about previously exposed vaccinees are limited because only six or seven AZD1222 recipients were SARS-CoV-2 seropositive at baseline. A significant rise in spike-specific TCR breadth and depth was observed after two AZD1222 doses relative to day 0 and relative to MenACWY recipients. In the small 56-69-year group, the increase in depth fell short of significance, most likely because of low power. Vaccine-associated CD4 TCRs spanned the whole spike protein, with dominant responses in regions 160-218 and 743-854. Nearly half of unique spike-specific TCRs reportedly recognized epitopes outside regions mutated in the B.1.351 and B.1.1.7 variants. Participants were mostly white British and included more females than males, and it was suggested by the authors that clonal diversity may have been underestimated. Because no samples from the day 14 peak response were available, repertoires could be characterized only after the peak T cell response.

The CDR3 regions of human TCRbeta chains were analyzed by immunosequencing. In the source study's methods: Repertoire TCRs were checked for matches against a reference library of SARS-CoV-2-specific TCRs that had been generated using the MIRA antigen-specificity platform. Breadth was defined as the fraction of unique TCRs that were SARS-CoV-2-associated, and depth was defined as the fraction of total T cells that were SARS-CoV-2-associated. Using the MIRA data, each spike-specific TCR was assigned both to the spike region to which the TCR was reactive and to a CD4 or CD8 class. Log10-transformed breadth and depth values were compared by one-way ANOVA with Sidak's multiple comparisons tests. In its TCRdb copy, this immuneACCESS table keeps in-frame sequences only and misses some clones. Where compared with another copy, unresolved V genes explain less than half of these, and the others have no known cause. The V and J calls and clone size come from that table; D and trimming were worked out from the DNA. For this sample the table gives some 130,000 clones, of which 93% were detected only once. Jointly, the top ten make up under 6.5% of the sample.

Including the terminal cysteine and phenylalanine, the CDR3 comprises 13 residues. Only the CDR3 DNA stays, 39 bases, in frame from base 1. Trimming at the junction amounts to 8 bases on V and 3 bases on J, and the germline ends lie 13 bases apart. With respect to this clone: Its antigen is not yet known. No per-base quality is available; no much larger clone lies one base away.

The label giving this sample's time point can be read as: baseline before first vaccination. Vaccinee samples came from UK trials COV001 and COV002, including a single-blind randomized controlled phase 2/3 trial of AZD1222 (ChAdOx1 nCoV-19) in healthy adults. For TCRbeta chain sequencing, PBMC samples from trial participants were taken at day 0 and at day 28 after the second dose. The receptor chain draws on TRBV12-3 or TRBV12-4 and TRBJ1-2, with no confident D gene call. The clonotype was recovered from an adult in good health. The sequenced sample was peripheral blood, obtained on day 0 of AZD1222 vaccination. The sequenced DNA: TGTGCCAGCCAGCGCGGACGGTACTATGGCTACACCTTC. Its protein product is CASQRGRYYGYTF.